These T cell receptor beta chains were read from a single sample in a study of cytomegalovirus exposure and HLA in healthy donors. Using immunoSEQ multiplex PCR, the repertoire was profiled, and TCRdb retains in-frame clones only, with some absent. The sample consists of 50,000 or so clones, about four fifths of them appearing once. The sequencing sample was made of PBMCs. These receptor sequences come from a boy between 10 and 17 years old in good health and CMV-seropositive. Both conserved end residues are part of each CDR3. The order of the fields is clone size, J gene, V gene, CDR3 protein. Rows give clone size only sometimes, using once, few, many, or a class for an expanded clone.

>NA|TRBJ2-7|TRBV29-1
CSVVGGSSYEQYF
>NA|TRBJ1-3|TRBV6-5
CASSRGTGNTIYF
>once|TRBJ2-7|TRBV27
CASSTSRDIIYEQYF
>NA|TRBJ1-5|TRBV6-5
CASSPGTGGYQPQHF
>NA|TRBJ1-6|TRBV27
CASSLGGAGYNSPLHF
>NA|TRBJ2-5|TRBV6-4
CASETGGQGETQYF
>NA|TRBJ2-7|TRBV5-1
CASTQGGGTYEQYF
>once|TRBJ2-2|TRBV7-6
CASSSQGVGELFF
>once|TRBJ2-3|TRBV27
CASSFFRGGRGDTQYF
>NA|TRBJ1-1|TRBV11-1
CASSPMYTEAFF
>NA|TRBJ2-3|TRBV29-1
CSVQPGGRTDTQYF
>once|TRBJ2-3|TRBV7-3
CASSRSSGGYTDTQYF
>NA|TRBJ2-5|TRBV5-4
CASSLSGGAGETQYF
>once|TRBJ2-1|TRBV29-1
CSVGRLAGTNEQFF
>NA|TRBJ1-5|TRBV9
CASSGGTPLSPQHF
>NA|TRBJ1-6|TRBV11-2
CASSLAGQGGSPLHF
>NA|TRBJ2-4|TRBV11-2
CASSLNYVGNIQYF
>NA|TRBJ1-4|TRBV29-1
CSVEEREGTNEKLFF
>NA|TRBJ2-7|TRBV7-3
CASSLSPGVNEQYF
>NA|TRBJ1-4|TRBV7-9
CSSSPPRGGQGEKLFF
>NA|TRBJ2-1|TRBV18
CASSGYSSGGANEQFF
>NA|TRBJ1-1|TRBV2
CASSSRQRNTEAFF
>NA|TRBJ2-1|TRBV19
CASSMGGTSGMDEQFF
>NA|NA|TRBV5-1
CASSLGDSSYEQYF
>NA|NA|TRBV7-6
CASSPGSTYEQYF
>few|TRBJ2-1|TRBV7-9
CASSLWGVVEQFF
>NA|TRBJ2-1|TRBV27
CASSLGGGYNEQFF
>NA|TRBJ2-5|TRBV11-2
CASSSGQFLPQETQYF
>NA|TRBJ2-7|TRBV11-1
CASSFSGGGYEQYF
>NA|TRBJ2-7|TRBV28
CASTKPGAYEQYF
>few|TRBJ2-1|TRBV5-8
CASSLRVPPENEQFF
>NA|TRBJ1-3|TRBV12-2
CASRLRTARGGNTIYF
>NA|TRBJ2-5|TRBV7-2
CASSSGLVLETQYF
>NA|TRBJ2-2|TRBV5-1
CASSRSGDNTGELFF
>NA|TRBJ1-5|TRBV12-5
CASAQVNQPQHF
>NA|TRBJ2-5|TRBV6-5
CASSSGQDRSGETQYF
>NA|TRBJ1-2|TRBV29-1
CSAGEIGEGYTF
>NA|TRBJ1-2|TRBV4-2
CASSQEGGQGASYGYTF
>NA|TRBJ2-1|TRBV6-6
CASSYLGTTNEQFF
>NA|TRBJ2-1|TRBV7-2
CASSSPYLGDEQFF
>once|TRBJ2-3|TRBV6-5
CASSPMGGTQYF
>few|TRBJ2-1|TRBV27
CASRVGGGRHEQFF
>NA|TRBJ1-1|TRBV11-2
CASSLIDPGLANTEAFF
>once|TRBJ2-3|TRBV5-4
CASSSSSGGAKDTQYF
>few|TRBJ2-4|TRBV19
CASSIDRGIQYF
>NA|TRBJ1-6|TRBV6-1
CASSHGYSPLHF
>NA|TRBJ1-2|TRBV11-2
CASSLDLVRNGYTF
>NA|TRBJ1-4|TRBV6-6
CASSYPTGGANEKLFF
>NA|TRBJ2-7|TRBV5-1
CASSFNRGRGYEQYF
>once|TRBJ2-7|TRBV9
CASSVWGQGYEQYF
>NA|TRBJ2-7|TRBV2
CASGAAHYEQYF
>NA|TRBJ2-2|TRBV5-1
CASSSGQGDTGELFF